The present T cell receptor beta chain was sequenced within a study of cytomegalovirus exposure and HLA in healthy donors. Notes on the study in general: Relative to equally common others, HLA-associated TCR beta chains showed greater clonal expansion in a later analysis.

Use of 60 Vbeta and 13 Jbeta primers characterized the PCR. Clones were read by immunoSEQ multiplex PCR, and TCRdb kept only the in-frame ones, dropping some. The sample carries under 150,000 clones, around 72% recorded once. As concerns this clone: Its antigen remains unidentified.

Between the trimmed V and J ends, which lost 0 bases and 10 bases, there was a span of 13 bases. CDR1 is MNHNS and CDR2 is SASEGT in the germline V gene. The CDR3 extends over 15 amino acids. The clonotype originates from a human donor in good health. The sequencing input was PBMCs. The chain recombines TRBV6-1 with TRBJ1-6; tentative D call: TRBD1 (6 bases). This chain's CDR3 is CASSEARGGQSPLHF. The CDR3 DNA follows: TGTGCCAGCAGTGAAGCCCGGGGGGGGCAATCACCCCTCCACTTT.